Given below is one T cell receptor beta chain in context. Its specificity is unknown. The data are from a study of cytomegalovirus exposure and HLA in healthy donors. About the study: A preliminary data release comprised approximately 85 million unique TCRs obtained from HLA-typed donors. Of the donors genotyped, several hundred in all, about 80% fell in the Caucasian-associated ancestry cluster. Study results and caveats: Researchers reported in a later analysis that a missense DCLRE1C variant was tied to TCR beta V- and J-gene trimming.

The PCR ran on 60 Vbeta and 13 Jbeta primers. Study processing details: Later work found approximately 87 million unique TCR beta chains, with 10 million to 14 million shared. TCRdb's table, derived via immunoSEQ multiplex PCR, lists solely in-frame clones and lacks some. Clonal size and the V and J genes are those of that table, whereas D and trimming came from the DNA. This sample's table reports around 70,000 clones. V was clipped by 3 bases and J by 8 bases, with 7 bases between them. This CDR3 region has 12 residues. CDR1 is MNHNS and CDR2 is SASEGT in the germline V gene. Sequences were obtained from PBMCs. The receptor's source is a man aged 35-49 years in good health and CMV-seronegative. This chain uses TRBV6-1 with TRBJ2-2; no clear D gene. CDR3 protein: CASSDPPGELFF. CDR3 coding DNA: TGTGCCAGCAGTGATCCCCCAGGGGAGCTGTTTTTT.